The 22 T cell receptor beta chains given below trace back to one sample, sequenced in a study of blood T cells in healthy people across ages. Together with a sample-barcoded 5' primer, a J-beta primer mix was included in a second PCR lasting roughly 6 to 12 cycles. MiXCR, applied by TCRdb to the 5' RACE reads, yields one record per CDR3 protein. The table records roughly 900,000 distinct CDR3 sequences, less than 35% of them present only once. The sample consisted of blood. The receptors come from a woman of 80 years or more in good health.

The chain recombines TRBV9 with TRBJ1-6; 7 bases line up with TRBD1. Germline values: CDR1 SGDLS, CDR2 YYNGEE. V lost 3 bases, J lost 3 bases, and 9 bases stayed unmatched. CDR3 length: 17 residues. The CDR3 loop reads CASSAQPRDSYNSPLHF. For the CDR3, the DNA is TGTGCCAGCAGCGCCCAGCCCCGGGACAGCTATAATTCACCCCTCCACTTT.

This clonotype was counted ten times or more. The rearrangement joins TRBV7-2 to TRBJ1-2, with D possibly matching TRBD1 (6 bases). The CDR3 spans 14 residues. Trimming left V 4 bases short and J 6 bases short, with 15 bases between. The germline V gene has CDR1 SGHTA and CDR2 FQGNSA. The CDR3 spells CASSYTGTINGYTF. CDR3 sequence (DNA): TGTGCCAGCAGCTACACAGGGACTATCAATGGCTACACCTTC.

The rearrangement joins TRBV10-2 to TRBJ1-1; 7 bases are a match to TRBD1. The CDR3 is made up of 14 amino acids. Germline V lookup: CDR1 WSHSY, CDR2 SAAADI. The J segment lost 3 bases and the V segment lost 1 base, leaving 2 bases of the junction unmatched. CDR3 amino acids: CASSEWQGDTEAFF. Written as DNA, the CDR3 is TGCGCCAGCAGTGAGTGGCAGGGGGACACTGAAGCTTTCTTT.

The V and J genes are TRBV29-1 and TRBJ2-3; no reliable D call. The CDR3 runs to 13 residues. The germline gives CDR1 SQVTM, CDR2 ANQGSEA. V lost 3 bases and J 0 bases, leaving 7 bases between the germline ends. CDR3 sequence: CSVETDSTDTQYF. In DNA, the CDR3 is TGCAGCGTTGAGACTGATAGCACAGATACGCAGTATTTT.

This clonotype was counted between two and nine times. The CDR3 DNA reads as TGTGCCAGCAGCCAAGTTTACACGGGACCTAATGAAAAACTGTTTTTT. Amino acids: CASSQVYTGPNEKLFF. The chain uses TRBV14 and TRBJ1-4; D possibly corresponds to TRBD1 (5 bases). CDR1 is SGHDN and CDR2 is FVKESK in the germline V gene. CDR3 length equals 16 residues. The V gene lost 1 base and the J gene lost 3 bases, with 12 bases spanning the gap.

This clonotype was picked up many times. In nucleotides, the CDR3 is TGCAGTGCTAGAGTCAGGGGGCTTGTCTTCAGGGAGCAGTTCTTC. Its protein product is CSARVRGLVFREQFF. The rearrangement links TRBV20-1 to TRBJ2-1, with TRBD1 matching 8 bases. This CDR3 spans 15 amino acids. The ends lost 1 base at V and 10 bases at J; junction bases unmatched: 12. The germline V gene has CDR1 DFQATT and CDR2 SNEGSKA (reference sequence).

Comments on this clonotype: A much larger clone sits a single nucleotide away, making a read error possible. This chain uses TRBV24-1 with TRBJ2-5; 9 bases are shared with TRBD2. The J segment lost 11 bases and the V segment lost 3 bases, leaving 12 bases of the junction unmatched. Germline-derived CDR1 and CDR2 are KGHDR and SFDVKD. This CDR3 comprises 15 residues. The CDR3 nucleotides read TGTGCCACCAGTGATCCCGGGACTAGCTCTACTGAGCAGTACTTC. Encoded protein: CATSDPGTSSTEQYF.

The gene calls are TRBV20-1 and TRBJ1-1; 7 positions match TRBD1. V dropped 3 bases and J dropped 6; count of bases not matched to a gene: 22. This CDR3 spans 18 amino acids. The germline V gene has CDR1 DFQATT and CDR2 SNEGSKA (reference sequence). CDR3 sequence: CSASRIYVYRGRRSEAFF. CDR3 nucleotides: TGCAGTGCTAGCCGGATCTATGTGTACAGGGGTCGAAGGTCTGAAGCTTTCTTT.

In DNA form, the CDR3 reads TGTGCCAGCAGTTTAGGGGGGACAAGACCCGGGGAGCTGTTTTTT. Translation: CASSLGGTRPGELFF. V gene TRBV27 combines with J gene TRBJ2-2; D tentatively reads TRBD1 or TRBD2 (6 bases each). V was shortened by 2 bases and J by 6 bases, with 13 bases between the two germline ends. This CDR3 spans 15 amino acids. Germline lookup yields CDR1 MNHEY and CDR2 SMNVEV (reference sequence).

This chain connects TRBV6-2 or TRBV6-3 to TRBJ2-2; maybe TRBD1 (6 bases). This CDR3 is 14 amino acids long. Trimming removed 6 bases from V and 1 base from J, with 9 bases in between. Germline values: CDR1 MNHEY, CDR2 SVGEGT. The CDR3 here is CASSWGQNTGELFF. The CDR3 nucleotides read TGTGCCAGCAGCTGGGGGCAGAACACCGGGGAGCTGTTTTTT.

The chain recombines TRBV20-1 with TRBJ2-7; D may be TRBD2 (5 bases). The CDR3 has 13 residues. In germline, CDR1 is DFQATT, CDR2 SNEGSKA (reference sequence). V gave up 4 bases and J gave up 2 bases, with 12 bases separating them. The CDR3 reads CSATDGVTYEQYF. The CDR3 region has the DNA TGCAGTGCTACCGACGGGGTGACCTACGAGCAGTACTTC.

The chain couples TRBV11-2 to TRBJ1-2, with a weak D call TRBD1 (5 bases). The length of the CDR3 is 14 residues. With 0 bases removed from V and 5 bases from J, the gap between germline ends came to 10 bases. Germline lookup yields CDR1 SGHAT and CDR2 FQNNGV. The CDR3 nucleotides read TGTGCCAGCAGCTTAGATCGGAAGGGGTATGGCTACACCTTC. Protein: CASSLDRKGYGYTF. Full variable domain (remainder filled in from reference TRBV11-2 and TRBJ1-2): EAGVAQSPRYKIIEKRQSVAFWCNPISGHATLYWYQQILGQGPKLLIQFQNNGVVDDSQLPKDRFSAERLKGVDSTLKIQPAKLEDSAVYLCASSLDRKGYGYTFGSGTRLTVV.

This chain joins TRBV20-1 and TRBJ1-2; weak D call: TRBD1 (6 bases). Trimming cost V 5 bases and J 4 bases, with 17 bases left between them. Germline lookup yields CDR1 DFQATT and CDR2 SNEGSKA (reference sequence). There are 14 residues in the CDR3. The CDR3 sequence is CSAGMGASFYGYTF. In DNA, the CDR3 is TGCAGTGCTGGAATGGGGGCTTCGTTCTATGGCTACACCTTC.

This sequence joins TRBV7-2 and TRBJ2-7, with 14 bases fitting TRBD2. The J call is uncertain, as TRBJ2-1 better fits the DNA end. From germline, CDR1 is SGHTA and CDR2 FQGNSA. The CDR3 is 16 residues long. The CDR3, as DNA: TGTGCCAGCAGCTTGACTAGCGGGAGGGGGGCTGACGAGCAGTTCTTC. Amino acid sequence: CASSLTSGRGADEQFF.

The CDR3 DNA follows: TGTGCCAGCTCCGGACTAGCGGGGGTTACAGATACGCAGTATTTT. It translates to CASSGLAGVTDTQYF. This rearrangement joins TRBV27 to TRBJ2-3; TRBD2 matches 13 bases. The CDR3 extends over 15 amino acids. The germline V gene has CDR1 MNHEY and CDR2 SMNVEV (reference sequence). After removal of 8 bases from V and 3 bases from J, the junction contained 5 bases not matched to a gene.

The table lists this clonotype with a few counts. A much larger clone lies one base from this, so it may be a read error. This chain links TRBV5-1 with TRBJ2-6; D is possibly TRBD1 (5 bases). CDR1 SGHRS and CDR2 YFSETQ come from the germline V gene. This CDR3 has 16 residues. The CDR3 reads CASSLVAVSGANVPTF. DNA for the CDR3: TGCGCCAGCAGCTTGGTGGCGGTCTCTGGGGCCAACGTCCCGACTTTC. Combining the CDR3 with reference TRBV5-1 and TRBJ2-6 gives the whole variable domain KAGVTQTPRYLIKTRGQQVTLSCSPISGHRSVSWYQQTPGQGLQFLFEYFSETQRNKGNFPGRFSGRQFSNSRSEMNVSTLELGDSALYLCASSLVAVSGANVPTFGAGSRLTVL.

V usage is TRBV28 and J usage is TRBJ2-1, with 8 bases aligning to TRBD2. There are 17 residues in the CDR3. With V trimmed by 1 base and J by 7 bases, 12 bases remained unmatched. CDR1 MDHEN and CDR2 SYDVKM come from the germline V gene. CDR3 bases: TGTGCCAGCAGTTTATTCCCGGAGAGCGGGGGCCCGAATGAGCAGTTCTTC. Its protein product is CASSLFPESGGPNEQFF.

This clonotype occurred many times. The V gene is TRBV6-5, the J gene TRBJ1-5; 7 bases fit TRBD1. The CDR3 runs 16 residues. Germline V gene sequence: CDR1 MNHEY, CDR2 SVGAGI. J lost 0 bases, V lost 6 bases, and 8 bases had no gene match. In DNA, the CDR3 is TGTGCCAGCAGACCTCGGGACAGCAATAGCAATCAGCCCCAGCATTTT. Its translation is CASRPRDSNSNQPQHF.

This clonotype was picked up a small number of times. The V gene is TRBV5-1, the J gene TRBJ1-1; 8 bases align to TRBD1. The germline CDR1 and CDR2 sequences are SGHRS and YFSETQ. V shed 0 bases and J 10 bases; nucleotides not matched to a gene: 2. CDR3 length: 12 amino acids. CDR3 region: CASSLDGTGAFF. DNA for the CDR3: TGCGCCAGCAGCTTGGACGGGACAGGAGCTTTCTTT.

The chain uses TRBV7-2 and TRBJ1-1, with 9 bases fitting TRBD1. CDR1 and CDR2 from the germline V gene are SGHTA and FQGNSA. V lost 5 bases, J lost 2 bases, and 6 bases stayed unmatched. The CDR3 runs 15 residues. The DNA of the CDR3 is TGTGCCAGCAGCCACCAACAGGGGGCAAACACTGAAGCTTTCTTT. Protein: CASSHQQGANTEAFF.

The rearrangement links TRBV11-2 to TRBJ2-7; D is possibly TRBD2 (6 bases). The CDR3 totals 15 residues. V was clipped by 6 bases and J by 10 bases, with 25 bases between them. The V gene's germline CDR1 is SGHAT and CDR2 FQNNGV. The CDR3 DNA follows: TGTGCCAGCAGTTCCGGGACTCTTACTAGAAACACTCAGTACTTC. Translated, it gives CASSSGTLTRNTQYF.

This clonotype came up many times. DNA of the CDR3: TGCGCCAGCAGCTTGGGCAGGTTGACAGATACGCAGTATTTT. Protein product: CASSLGRLTDTQYF. The chain links TRBV5-1 to TRBJ2-3; D call uncertain. Germline-derived CDR1 and CDR2 are SGHRS and YFSETQ. The CDR3 has 14 amino acids. Trimming left V 0 bases short and J 3 bases short, with 8 bases between. The variable domain in full, completed from reference TRBV5-1 and TRBJ2-3, reads KAGVTQTPRYLIKTRGQQVTLSCSPISGHRSVSWYQQTPGQGLQFLFEYFSETQRNKGNFPGRFSGRQFSNSRSEMNVSTLELGDSALYLCASSLGRLTDTQYFGPGTRLTVL.